These 10 T cell receptor beta chains came from one sample sequenced in a study of OX40 agonist ivuxolimab in advanced cancers. The assay was immunoSEQ multiplex PCR, and TCRdb's table has in-frame clones only and misses some. The data contain more than 45,000 clones, around 90% of them singletons. The sequences come from CD4+ or CD8+ T cells sorted from blood, collected in a trial of the OX40 agonist ivuxolimab. These receptors came from an adult with an advanced solid tumor such as melanoma, head and neck, liver or kidney cancer.

This clone was recorded only once. The chain has TRBV7-9 and TRBJ2-5; D may be TRBD1 (5 bases). V was cut by 2 bases and J by 4 bases, with 11 bases left in between. CDR3 length equals 14 residues. Germline lookup yields CDR1 SEHNR and CDR2 FQNEAQ (reference sequence). The CDR3 here is CASSLSAGLETQYF. The CDR3 DNA follows: TGTGCCAGCAGCTTATCCGCAGGGTTAGAGACCCAGTACTTC.

The genes are TRBV6-4 and TRBJ2-1; 14 nucleotides align to TRBD2. J was trimmed by 0 bases and V by 6 bases; bases with no gene match: 7. Germline-derived CDR1 and CDR2 are MRHNA and SNTAGT. This CDR3 has 18 residues. CDR3 protein: CASSAGTSGSNSYNEQFF. The CDR3 DNA reads as TGTGCCAGCAGCGCCGGGACTAGCGGGAGCAACTCCTACAATGAGCAGTTCTTC.

This clone was seen once. The genes are TRBV2 and TRBJ2-5, with D tentatively TRBD1 or TRBD2 (5 bases each). Germline V gene sequence: CDR1 SNHLY, CDR2 FYNNEI. The CDR3 consists of 15 residues. Between the trimmed V and J ends, which lost 6 bases and 0 bases, there was a span of 14 bases. CDR3 DNA sequence: TGTGCCAGCAGAAAGGGGAGAACGTACCAAGAGACCCAGTACTTC. Its protein is CASRKGRTYQETQYF.

The genes are TRBV4-3 and TRBJ2-3, with 10 bases lining up with TRBD2. Germline CDR1 and CDR2: LGHNA and YSLEER. The CDR3 sequence is 16 residues long. The V segment lost 5 bases and the J segment 2 bases; nucleotides outside the gene matches: 7. The CDR3 bases are TGCGCCAGCAGCTCAGGACTAGCGGACCTCACAGATACGCAGTATTTT. Encoded protein: CASSSGLADLTDTQYF.

The gene calls are TRBV28 and TRBJ1-1; perhaps TRBD1 as D (5 bases). The CDR3 spans 15 residues. Trimming removed 4 bases at V and 0 bases at J, with 12 bases between. Germline loops: CDR1 MDHEN, CDR2 SYDVKM. CDR3 loop: CASSYGTEMNTEAFF. CDR3 sequence (DNA): TGTGCCAGCAGTTACGGGACGGAAATGAACACTGAAGCTTTCTTT.

This rearrangement joins TRBV10-1 to TRBJ2-3; the D call may be TRBD1 or TRBD2 (6 bases each). CDR1 is WNHNN, CDR2 SYGVQD, per germline (reference sequence). V lost 4 bases to trimming and J lost 9 bases, with 8 bases between them. The CDR3 length is 11 residues. CDR3 protein: CASSGGGTQYF. The CDR3 DNA follows: TGCGCCAGCAGTGGAGGGGGGACGCAGTATTTT.

This chain links TRBV30 with TRBJ2-7; D unclear. This CDR3 has 13 residues. With 4 bases removed from V and 4 bases from J, the gap between germline ends came to 14 bases. Germline V gene sequence: CDR1 GTSNPN, CDR2 SVGIG (reference sequence). The DNA of the CDR3 is TGTGCCTGGAACCCCATGGTTGGATACGAGCAGTACTTC. This sequence encodes CAWNPMVGYEQYF.

This sequence joins TRBV5-5 and TRBJ2-2; D might be TRBD1 (6 bases). V was shortened by 7 bases and J by 1 base, with 11 bases between the two germline ends. This CDR3 is built from 14 residues. Per the germline V gene, CDR1 is SGHKS and CDR2 is YYEKEE (reference sequence). This chain's CDR3 is CASFQGLNTGELFF. DNA for the CDR3: TGTGCCAGCTTTCAGGGGTTGAACACCGGGGAGCTGTTTTTT.

This clone appeared once. The V call is TRBV14, the J call TRBJ2-3; 7 bases match TRBD2. In germline, CDR1 is SGHDN, CDR2 FVKESK. V was clipped by 4 bases and J by 0 bases; unmatched bases: 4. CDR3 length: 15 amino acids. Written as DNA, the CDR3 is TGTGCCAGCAGCCTACTAGCGACAAGCACAGATACGCAGTATTTT. Protein: CASSLLATSTDTQYF.

The chain combines TRBV19 with TRBJ2-5; D is perhaps TRBD1 (6 bases). Germline CDR1 and CDR2: LNHDA and SQIVND (reference sequence). V lost 2 bases and J lost 0, with 7 bases in between. The length of the CDR3 is 14 residues. In DNA form, the CDR3 reads TGTGCCAGTAGTATATGGGACAACCAAGAGACCCAGTACTTC. This gives the protein CASSIWDNQETQYF.